This is a list of T cell receptor beta chains from one sample in a study of T cell responses to AZD1222 COVID-19 vaccine. TCRdb's copy holds only in-frame clones and misses some; the assay was immunoSEQ multiplex PCR. The data hold hundreds of thousands of clones, with 93% observed a single time. Sequences were derived from peripheral blood, sampled on day 0 of MenACWY control vaccination. The origin of the receptors is an adult in good health. Each CDR3 is given with its conserved first and last residue. Each record gives: J gene, clone size, V gene, D gene, CDR3 protein, CDR3 DNA. A D gene is named only where the DNA matches it firmly. Expanded clones are given a class, and other clones once, few, many or no size at all.

TRBJ1-5,.,TRBV13,.,CASSSGTTRQPQHF,TGTGCCAGCAGCTCCGGGACAACGCGCCAGCCCCAGCATTTT
TRBJ2-5,.,TRBV9,TRBD2,CASSSGWGGQETQYF,TGTGCCAGCAGCTCCGGGTGGGGGGGCCAAGAGACCCAGTACTTC
TRBJ1-5,.,TRBV27,.,CASSLSRFWQLRNQPQHF,TGTGCCAGCAGTTTATCCCGATTCTGGCAGCTCCGCAATCAGCCCCAGCATTTT
TRBJ2-2,few,TRBV9,.,CASSVGHLEPGELFF,TGTGCCAGCAGCGTAGGACATCTAGAACCCGGGGAGCTGTTTTTT
TRBJ1-1,.,TRBV7-2,.,CASSLTGQRTEAFF,TGTGCCAGCAGCTTAACAGGACAACGGACTGAAGCTTTCTTT
TRBJ1-4,.,TRBV11-2,TRBD1,CASSHIGQGANEKLFF,TGTGCCAGCAGCCACATCGGACAGGGGGCCAATGAAAAACTGTTTTTT
TRBJ2-7,.,TRBV19,.,CASSINRDEQYF,TGTGCCAGTAGTATTAATCGGGACGAGCAGTACTTC
TRBJ1-1,.,TRBV10-2,.,CASSEVGNEAFF,TGCGCCAGCAGTGAGGTGGGGAATGAAGCTTTCTTT
TRBJ2-3,.,TRBV5-1,TRBD1,CASSGQGEDTQYF,TGCGCCAGCAGCGGACAGGGGGAAGATACGCAGTATTTT
TRBJ1-1,.,TRBV6-5,TRBD1,CASSYDPTGALTTFF,TGTGCCAGCAGTTACGATCCCACAGGGGCCCTTACAACTTTCTTT
TRBJ1-5,.,TRBV5-8,.,CASSLDAGIRNQPQHF,TGTGCCAGCAGCTTGGATGCAGGGATACGTAATCAGCCCCAGCATTTT
TRBJ1-2,.,TRBV6-2/TRBV6-3,.,CASSKASGFGYTF,TGTGCCAGCAGTAAGGCGTCGGGGTTCGGCTACACCTTC
TRBJ1-2,.,TRBV18,.,CASSPPSGDGYTF,TGTGCCAGCTCACCACCTAGCGGAGATGGCTACACCTTC
TRBJ1-1,.,TRBV3-1/TRBV3-2,.,CASTANTEAFF,TGTGCCAGCACAGCGAACACTGAAGCTTTCTTT
TRBJ1-1,.,TRBV12-3/TRBV12-4,.,CASSDRSTEAFF,TGTGCCAGCAGCGACAGGTCCACTGAAGCTTTCTTT
TRBJ1-6,.,TRBV5-8,.,CASSPERGGNSPLHF,TGTGCCAGCAGCCCGGAGCGGGGAGGTAATTCACCCCTCCACTTT
TRBJ2-7,.,TRBV7-2,.,CASSFGTDPYEQYF,TGTGCCAGCAGCTTTGGGACGGATCCCTACGAGCAGTACTTC
TRBJ2-7,.,TRBV19,.,CASSTPGVAYEQYF,TGTGCCAGTAGTACTCCAGGGGTCGCCTACGAGCAGTACTTC
TRBJ1-6,.,TRBV4-3,TRBD1,CASSQTDRGGSPLHF,TGCGCCAGCAGCCAAACGGACAGGGGAGGCTCACCCCTCCACTTT
TRBJ1-2,.,TRBV4-1,.,CASSQEAGGYTF,TGCGCCAGCAGCCAAGAGGCGGGCGGCTACACCTTC
TRBJ2-1,.,TRBV2,.,CASSVPPASDEQFF,TGTGCCAGCAGTGTTCCCCCGGCGTCGGATGAGCAGTTCTTC
TRBJ2-1,.,TRBV7-2,.,CASTYTYEQFF,TGTGCCAGCACCTACACATATGAGCAGTTCTTC
TRBJ1-1,.,TRBV5-4,.,CASRLTPDTEAFF,TGTGCCAGCCGTTTAACCCCGGACACTGAAGCTTTCTTT
TRBJ2-1,once,TRBV15,TRBD2,CATSRAAGGRNEQFF,TGTGCCACCAGCAGAGCGGCGGGGGGGCGCAATGAGCAGTTCTTC
TRBJ2-1,.,TRBV2,TRBD1,CASSRGQGSSYNEQFF,TGTGCCAGCAGTAGGGGACAGGGTAGCTCCTACAATGAGCAGTTCTTC
TRBJ1-2,.,TRBV3-1/TRBV3-2,.,CASSQGGPYGYTF,TGTGCCAGCAGCCAAGGAGGACCCTATGGCTACACCTTC
TRBJ1-6,.,TRBV5-4,.,CASSLAGGRGNSPLHF,TGTGCCAGCAGCTTGGCCGGAGGACGGGGTAATTCACCCCTCCACTTT
TRBJ1-5,.,TRBV7-9,.,CASSETGDNQPQHF,TGTGCCAGCAGCGAGACAGGTGATAATCAGCCCCAGCATTTT
TRBJ1-2,.,TRBV6-5,TRBD1,CASQGGTVRGYTF,TGTGCCAGTCAGGGGGGGACAGTACGGGGCTACACCTTC
TRBJ1-2,.,TRBV30,.,CAWTYGRKGYTF,TGTGCCTGGACATACGGGAGGAAAGGCTACACCTTC
TRBJ2-7,.,TRBV5-1,.,CASSLGYGGTYEQYF,TGCGCCAGCAGCTTGGGGTACGGGGGTACCTACGAGCAGTACTTC
TRBJ2-7,.,TRBV28,.,CASSPPQIRPSYEQYF,TGTGCCAGCAGTCCCCCGCAGATTCGGCCCTCCTACGAGCAGTACTTC
TRBJ2-1,.,TRBV30,TRBD2,CAFSRLAGEQFF,TGTGCCTTTTCTCGACTAGCGGGGGAGCAGTTCTTC
TRBJ1-3,.,TRBV13,TRBD1,CASSLRGIGTGNTIYF,TGTGCCAGCAGCTTACGAGGAATTGGGACAGGGAACACCATATATTTT
TRBJ1-1,.,TRBV6-5,.,CASLPQPNTEAFF,TGTGCCAGTCTGCCGCAGCCGAACACTGAAGCTTTCTTT
TRBJ1-1,.,TRBV6-5,TRBD1,CASSSTGDTEAFF,TGTGCCAGCAGCTCGACAGGGGACACTGAAGCTTTCTTT
TRBJ2-2,.,TRBV4-2,TRBD1,CASSRPGQGVGSGTGELFF,TGTGCCAGCAGCCGTCCGGGACAGGGCGTCGGAAGTGGCACCGGGGAGCTGTTTTTT
TRBJ2-7,few,TRBV5-1,.,CASSSEGISYEQYF,TGCGCCAGCAGCTCCGAAGGGATCTCCTACGAGCAGTACTTC
TRBJ2-7,.,TRBV6-5,.,CASSYPRGGPYEQYF,TGTGCCAGCAGTTACCCTAGGGGGGGTCCCTACGAGCAGTACTTC
TRBJ2-4,.,TRBV28,.,CASSLSGQTKNIQYF,TGTGCCAGCAGTTTGTCGGGGCAGACCAAAAACATTCAGTACTTC
TRBJ1-2,.,TRBV6-5,.,CASGPDFNYGYTF,TGTGCCAGCGGGCCAGATTTTAACTATGGCTACACCTTC
TRBJ2-5,.,TRBV11-3,.,CASSPRPNPQETQYF,TGTGCCAGCAGCCCTAGACCCAACCCACAAGAGACCCAGTACTTC
TRBJ1-4,.,TRBV7-9,TRBD1,CASSAPGQRREKLFF,TGTGCCAGCAGCGCCCCGGGACAGCGACGAGAAAAACTGTTTTTT
TRBJ1-2,once,TRBV3-1/TRBV3-2,.,CASSQDLGGLRGYTF,TGTGCCAGCAGCCAAGATTTGGGGGGTCTTAGGGGCTACACCTTC
TRBJ1-4,few,TRBV7-9,.,CASSFGQTATNEKLFF,TGTGCCAGCAGCTTCGGACAGACTGCAACTAATGAAAAACTGTTTTTT
TRBJ1-3,once,TRBV19,.,CASSIRPRTDSGNTIYF,TGTGCCAGTAGTATAAGGCCCCGGACCGACTCTGGAAACACCATATATTTT
TRBJ2-5,.,TRBV28,TRBD2,CASRGGLETQYF,TGTGCCAGCAGGGGGGGGTTAGAGACCCAGTACTTC
TRBJ1-2,.,TRBV15,.,CATSRGANYGYTF,TGTGCCACCAGCAGAGGGGCGAACTATGGCTACACCTTC